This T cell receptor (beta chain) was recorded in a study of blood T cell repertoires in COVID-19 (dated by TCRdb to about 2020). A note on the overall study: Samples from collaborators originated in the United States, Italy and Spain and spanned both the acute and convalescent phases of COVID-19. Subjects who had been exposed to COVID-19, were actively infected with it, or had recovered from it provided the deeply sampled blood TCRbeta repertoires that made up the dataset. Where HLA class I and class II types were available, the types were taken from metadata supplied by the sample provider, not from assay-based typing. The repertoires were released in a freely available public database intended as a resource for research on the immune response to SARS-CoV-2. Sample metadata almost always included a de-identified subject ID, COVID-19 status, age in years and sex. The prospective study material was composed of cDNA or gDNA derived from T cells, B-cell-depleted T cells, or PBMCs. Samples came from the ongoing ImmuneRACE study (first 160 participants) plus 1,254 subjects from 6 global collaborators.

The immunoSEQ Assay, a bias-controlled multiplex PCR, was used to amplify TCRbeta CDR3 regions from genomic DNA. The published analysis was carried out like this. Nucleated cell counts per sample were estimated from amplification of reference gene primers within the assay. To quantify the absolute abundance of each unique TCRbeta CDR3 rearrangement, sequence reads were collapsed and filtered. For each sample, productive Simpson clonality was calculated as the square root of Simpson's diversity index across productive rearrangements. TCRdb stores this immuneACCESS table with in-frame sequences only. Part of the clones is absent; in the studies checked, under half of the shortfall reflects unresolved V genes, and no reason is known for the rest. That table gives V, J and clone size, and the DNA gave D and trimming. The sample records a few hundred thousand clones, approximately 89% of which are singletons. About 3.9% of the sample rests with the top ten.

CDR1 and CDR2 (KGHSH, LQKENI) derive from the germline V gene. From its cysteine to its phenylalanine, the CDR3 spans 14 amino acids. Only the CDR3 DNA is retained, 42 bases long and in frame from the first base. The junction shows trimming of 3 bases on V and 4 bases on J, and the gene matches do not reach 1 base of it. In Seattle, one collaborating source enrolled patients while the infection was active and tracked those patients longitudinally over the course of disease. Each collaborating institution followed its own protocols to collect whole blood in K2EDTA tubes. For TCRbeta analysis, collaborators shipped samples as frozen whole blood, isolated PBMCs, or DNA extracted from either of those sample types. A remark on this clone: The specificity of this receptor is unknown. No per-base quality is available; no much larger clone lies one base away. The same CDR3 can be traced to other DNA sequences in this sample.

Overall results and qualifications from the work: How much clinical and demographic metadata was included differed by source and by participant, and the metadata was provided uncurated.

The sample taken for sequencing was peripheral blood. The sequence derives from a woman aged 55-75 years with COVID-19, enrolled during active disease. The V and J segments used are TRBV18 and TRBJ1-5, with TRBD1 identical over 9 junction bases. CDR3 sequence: CASSPGTGNQPQHF. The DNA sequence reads TGTGCCAGCTCACCGGGGACAGGGAATCAGCCCCAGCATTTT. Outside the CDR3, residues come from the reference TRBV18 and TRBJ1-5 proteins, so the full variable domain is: NAGVMQNPRHLVRRRGQEARLRCSPMKGHSHVYWYRQLPEEGLKFMVYLQKENIIDESGMPKERFSAEFPKEGPSILRIQQVVRGDSAAYFCASSPGTGNQPQHFGDGTRLSIL.